The entry that follows covers one T cell receptor (beta chain) sequence. Its antigen remains unidentified. This CDR3 is built from 15 residues. Germline V gene data show CDR1 as SGHDT and CDR2 as YYEEEE. V lost 0 bases, J lost 2 bases, and 10 bases lay in between. The method was immunoSEQ multiplex PCR; TCRdb's version includes in-frame clones alone and lacks a portion of them. The sample holds over 2 million clones, roughly 94% seen once. The data originate from a study of shared clonotypes between healthy human individuals. Study background: A couple of women and a few men aged 18 to 49 made up the donors. Study-level results: Shared across a few donors were roughly 4.7% of the naive CD4 clonotypes. In general, naive subsets displayed greater estimated richness than memory subsets did.

The sequencing sample was made of naive CD4+ T cells sorted from blood. Subset denoted: CD45RA+ positively selected. The J gene is TRBJ2-3, the V gene TRBV5-6; D possibly matches TRBD1 or TRBD2 (6 bases each). The TCR was taken from a man between 18 and 35 years old in good health. CDR3 DNA: TGTGCCAGCAGCTTGGTGGGGGGCTACACAGATACGCAGTATTTT. It is translated as CASSLVGGYTDTQYF. Complete variable domain (other parts from reference TRBV5-6 and TRBJ2-3): DAGVTQSPTHLIKTRGQQVTLRCSPKSGHDTVSWYQQALGQGPQFIFQYYEEEERQRGNFPDRFSGHQFPNYSSELNVNALLLGDSALYLCASSLVGGYTDTQYFGPGTRLTVL.